This T cell receptor (beta chain) came from a study of T-cell reconstitution after alpha-beta-depleted transplantation in children. A word on this clonotype: Its antigen is undetermined.

Preparation of the TCRbeta library used unique molecular identifiers. TCRdb passed the PCR reads through MiXCR, listing each CDR3 protein once. The profile shows 130,000 to 150,000 distinct CDR3 sequences, around 8.5% of them singletons. Overall study findings and caveats: T-cell numbers and diversity, one year after transplant, stemmed largely from T cells that were newly produced. The origin of alpha-beta T cells about two months after transplant was reportedly several hundred expanded graft clones. For some patients, TCRbeta diversity was high at day 60 because of recipient T cells and thymic progenitors that survived.

The sequence was obtained from a female patient under 10 years old who had a stem cell transplant for congenital amegakaryocytic thrombocytopenia, so the T cells may come from the graft donor. The material was PBMCs, mostly from graft donor cells, obtained 180 days after TCRalphabeta/CD19-depleted stem cell transplant.

Here the CDR3 DNA reads TGTGCCAGCAGTAGACTCGGACGTTTTGCTGAAGCTTTCTTT. Residues: CASSRLGRFAEAFF. The V gene is TRBV27, the J gene TRBJ1-1, with D unresolved. CDR1 MNHEY and CDR2 SMNVEV come from the germline V gene (reference sequence). CDR3 length: 14 residues. The germline V and J ends were trimmed by 5 bases and 6 bases, with 16 bases remaining between them.